Sequencing of this T cell receptor beta chain was carried out in a study of blood T cells in healthy people across ages. Study at large: The capture of about one barcoded beta molecule per two T cells was achieved by template switching. Study outcomes and limitations: Strongly correlated with naive T cell percentage was TCR beta diversity. A roughly linear age-dependent decrease characterized TCR beta diversity per million T cells.

The table lists this clonotype with a few counts. What it recognizes is unknown. The second PCR ran roughly 6 to 11 cycles with a sample-barcoded 5' primer and J-beta primers. TCRdb recomputed calls from the 5' RACE reads with MiXCR, one row per CDR3 protein. The sample consists of a few hundred thousand distinct CDR3 sequences, approximately 30% of them appearing once. V lost 2 bases and J lost 3, with 15 bases in between. The CDR3 is made up of 16 amino acids. Germline CDR1 is SGHTA and CDR2 is FQGNSA. V gene TRBV7-2 combines with J gene TRBJ2-3; maybe TRBD2 (6 bases). This receptor was obtained from a woman aged 65 to 85 in good health. The sequenced sample consisted of blood. The CDR3 loop reads CASSLSAGGLTDTQYF. The CDR3 region has the DNA TGTGCCAGCAGCTTATCAGCGGGCGGGTTGACAGATACGCAGTATTTT.